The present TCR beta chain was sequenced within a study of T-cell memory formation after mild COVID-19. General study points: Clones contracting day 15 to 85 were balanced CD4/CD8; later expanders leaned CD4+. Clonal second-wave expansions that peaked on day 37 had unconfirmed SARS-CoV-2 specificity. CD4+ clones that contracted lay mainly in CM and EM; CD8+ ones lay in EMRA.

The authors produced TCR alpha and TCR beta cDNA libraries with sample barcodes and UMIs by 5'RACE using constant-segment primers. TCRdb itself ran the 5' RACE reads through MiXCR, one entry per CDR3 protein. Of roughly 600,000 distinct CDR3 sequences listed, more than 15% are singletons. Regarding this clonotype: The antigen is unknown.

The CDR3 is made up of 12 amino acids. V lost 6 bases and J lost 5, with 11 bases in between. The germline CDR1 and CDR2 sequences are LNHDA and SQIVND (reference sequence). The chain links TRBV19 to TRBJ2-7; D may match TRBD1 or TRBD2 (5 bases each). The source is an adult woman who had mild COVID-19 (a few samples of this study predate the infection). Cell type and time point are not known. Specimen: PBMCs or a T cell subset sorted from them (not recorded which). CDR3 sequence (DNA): TGTGCCAGTAGCGCGAGAGGGGACGAGCAGTACTTC. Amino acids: CASSARGDEQYF.